Presented here are 15 T cell receptor beta chains from one specimen sequenced in a study of T cell responses to AZD1222 COVID-19 vaccine. The assay was immunoSEQ multiplex PCR, and TCRdb's table has in-frame clones only and misses some. The table records 160,000 or so clones, 92% of them present only once. This material consisted of peripheral blood, taken 28 days after the second AZD1222 dose. These TCRs come from an adult who received the AZD1222 COVID-19 vaccine.

The rearrangement uses TRBV6-1 and TRBJ2-1, with 8 bases lining up with TRBD2. From germline, CDR1 is MNHNS and CDR2 SASEGT. This CDR3 contains 16 residues. With 1 base clipped from V and 2 bases from J, the junction kept 4 bases outside the gene matches. The CDR3 loop reads CASSEESGGPYNEQFF. The DNA for the CDR3 is TGTGCCAGCAGTGAAGAGAGCGGGGGTCCCTACAATGAGCAGTTCTTC.

J is TRBJ1-2 and V is TRBV12-5; TRBD1 is a possible D gene (6 bases). This CDR3 comprises 14 residues. CDR1 is LGHNT, CDR2 FRNRAP, per germline. The germline V and J ends were trimmed by 4 bases and 8 bases, with 17 bases remaining between them. The CDR3 reads CASGSLAVGGGYTF. Here the CDR3 DNA reads TGTGCTAGTGGTTCCCTAGCGGTCGGGGGCGGCTACACCTTC.

This clone was seen once. The chain carries TRBV29-1 and TRBJ2-1; D is perhaps TRBD1 (5 bases). The CDR3 is 15 residues long. From germline, CDR1 is SQVTM and CDR2 ANQGSEA. V was pared by 4 bases and J by 8 bases, with 21 bases between. CDR3 bases: TGCAGCGTTGGGGGCCGGGTCCGTCGTTCCCATGAGCAGTTCTTC. This gives the protein CSVGGRVRRSHEQFF.

The chain combines TRBV11-2 with TRBJ2-7, with a tentative D call TRBD1 (5 bases). Trimming cost V 1 base and J 2 bases, with 12 bases left between them. CDR3 length equals 15 residues. CDR1 is SGHAT, CDR2 FQNNGV, per germline. CDR3 sequence (DNA): TGTGCCAGCAGCTTAGCCCAGGGATCCACCTACGAGCAGTACTTC. This gives the protein CASSLAQGSTYEQYF.

The chain couples TRBV6-2 or TRBV6-3 to TRBJ1-2; a weak D match, TRBD1 (6 bases). With 2 bases removed from V and 4 bases from J, the gap between germline ends came to 14 bases. Germline assignment: CDR1 MNHEY and CDR2 SVGEGT. The CDR3 consists of 15 residues. CDR3 coding DNA: TGTGCCAGCAGTTACGGACAGCGGGAGATCTATGGCTACACCTTC. It yields the protein CASSYGQREIYGYTF.

The chain couples TRBV2 to TRBJ2-7; 9 nucleotides line up with TRBD1. Germline V gene lookup returns CDR1 SNHLY and CDR2 FYNNEI. The V gene end was trimmed by 5 bases and the J gene end by 7 bases; junction bases not matched to a gene: 6. CDR3 length equals 13 residues. CDR3 sequence (DNA): TGTGCCAGCAGTCAACAGGGGGCTGGGGAGCAGTACTTC. Translation: CASSQQGAGEQYF.

Here the CDR3 reads CASLRDWNTGELFF. CDR3 coding DNA: TGTGCCAGCCTACGAGATTGGAACACCGGGGAGCTGTTTTTT. This chain links TRBV18 with TRBJ2-2; no definite D call. Trimming removed 8 bases at V and 1 base at J, with 11 bases between. From germline, CDR1 is KGHSH and CDR2 LQKENI. The CDR3 covers 14 residues.

The chain uses TRBV3-1 (or the pseudogene TRBV3-2) and TRBJ1-2; D remains ambiguous. The CDR3 is 14 residues long. Germline V gene sequence: CDR1 LGHDT, CDR2 YNNKEL (reference sequence). V lost 0 bases and J 6 bases, leaving 11 bases between the germline ends. CDR3 coding DNA: TGTGCCAGCAGCCAAGATCCCGGAAGCAATGGCTACACCTTC. This sequence encodes CASSQDPGSNGYTF.

The chain links TRBV6-5 to TRBJ1-5; D ambiguous. Germline V gene data show CDR1 as MNHEY and CDR2 as SVGAGI. The CDR3 runs to 15 residues. Trimming took off 6 bases at V and 1 base at J, with 13 bases between the two ends. This CDR3 is CASSKVVGSNQPQHF. In nucleotides, the CDR3 is TGTGCCAGCAGCAAGGTGGTGGGAAGCAATCAGCCCCAGCATTTT.

The rearrangement joins TRBV21-1 to TRBJ1-5; TRBD1, as called in the table, went unchecked against the DNA. TRBV21-1 is shown as a pseudogene. The CDR3 has 14 amino acids. CDR3 nucleotides: TGTGCCAGCCGGACCCCGCAGGGCGATCAGCCCCAGCATTTT. Amino acids: CASRTPQGDQPQHF.

V usage is TRBV18 and J usage is TRBJ1-2; 10 bases line up with TRBD1. After removal of 2 bases from V and 6 bases from J, the junction contained 0 bases not matched to a gene. This CDR3 has 13 residues. Per the germline V gene, CDR1 is KGHSH and CDR2 is LQKENI. The CDR3 DNA reads as TGTGCCAGCTCACCAGGACAGGGGGATGGCTACACCTTC. It codes for CASSPGQGDGYTF. The entire variable domain, with the rest obtained from reference TRBV18 and TRBJ1-2, is as follows: NAGVMQNPRHLVRRRGQEARLRCSPMKGHSHVYWYRQLPEEGLKFMVYLQKENIIDESGMPKERFSAEFPKEGPSILRIQQVVRGDSAAYFCASSPGQGDGYTFGSGTRLTVV.

The DNA for the CDR3 is TGTGCCAGCAGCCAAACTCAGGGGGTCACCATATATTTT. The encoded protein is CASSQTQGVTIYF. The V and J genes are TRBV3-1 (or the pseudogene TRBV3-2) and TRBJ1-3; 7 bases align to TRBD1. The CDR3 is made up of 13 amino acids. V lost 2 bases to trimming and J lost 9 bases; unmatched junction nucleotides: 4. The germline CDR1 and CDR2 sequences are LGHDT and YNNKEL (reference sequence).

The chain employs TRBV7-9 and TRBJ1-2; possibly TRBD1 for D (6 bases). Trimming stripped 5 bases from V and 5 bases from J, with 9 bases between. The CDR3 runs to 12 residues. The germline CDR1 and CDR2 sequences are SEHNR and FQNEAQ (reference sequence). The CDR3 region has the DNA TGTGCCAGCAGCGGACAGAAATATGGCTACACCTTC. This gives the protein CASSGQKYGYTF.

The chain is built from TRBV6-5 and TRBJ2-1; D tentatively fits TRBD1 or TRBD2 (5 bases each). Trimming took 7 bases from V and 8 from J, leaving 18 bases between them. This CDR3 has 14 amino acids. Germline-derived CDR1 and CDR2 are MNHEY and SVGAGI. As DNA, the CDR3 is TGTGCCAGCAACTCCCCTGGGGACCGGGATGAGCAGTTCTTC. It yields the protein CASNSPGDRDEQFF.

V is TRBV2 and J is TRBJ1-2; D gene uncertain. The CDR3 spans 13 residues. Per germline, CDR1 SNHLY and CDR2 FYNNEI. V lost 3 bases and J 4 bases, leaving 9 bases between the germline ends. CDR3 nucleotides: TGTGCCAGCAGTGACCCGACGGGCTATGGCTACACCTTC. Residues: CASSDPTGYGYTF.